This is a list of T cell receptor beta chains from one sample in a study of T cell changes during pregnancy in multiple sclerosis. TCRdb's copy holds only in-frame clones and misses some; the assay was immunoSEQ multiplex PCR. Among tens of thousands of clones listed, roughly 93% were seen once. This material consisted of peripheral blood, taken in the second trimester of pregnancy. The receptor source for this set is a female donor in good health, enrolled as a control in a pregnancy study. Both conserved end residues are part of each CDR3. Fields, in order: J gene, V gene, clone size, CDR3 protein. A row's size may be missing; if present it is once, few, many or a size class.

TRBJ1-2	TRBV7-2	.	CASSPRGGRGYTF
TRBJ2-7	TRBV5-1	.	CASTRTGTSDEQYF
TRBJ1-3	TRBV11-2	.	CASSPGPVGNTIYF
TRBJ1-4	TRBV7-2	.	CASSSRGGNEKLFF
TRBJ2-5	TRBV7-9	once	CASGGDTSRTQYF
TRBJ1-6	TRBV2	once	CASSEWGAGGNSPLHF
TRBJ2-1	TRBV5-1	.	CASSLDRVSYNEQFF
TRBJ2-1	TRBV9	.	CASSVYSGGSNEQFF
TRBJ2-5	TRBV28	.	CASSLGQGQQETQYF
TRBJ1-2	TRBV11-2	once	CASSPGRGTYGYTF
TRBJ2-7	TRBV20-1	once	CSARATYEQYF
TRBJ2-3	TRBV7-9	.	CASSPGTATSTDTQYF
TRBJ1-2	TRBV7-6	.	CASSLATEPTYYGYTF
TRBJ2-2	TRBV6-1	.	CASNGGDTGELFF